Described below is a single TCR beta chain sequence and its context. The antigen it recognizes is unknown. Base qualities are not provided; no much larger clone lies one nucleotide away. This sample was taken from a study of memory CD4+ T cells and cytomegalovirus serostatus (dated by TCRdb to about 2019). Regarding the research as a whole: The cohort included around 35 healthy adults from Belgium, of whom 9 were CMV seropositive and approximately 24 were CMV seronegative. To replicate a published TCR-based CMV serostatus classifier, the study sequenced CD4+ memory TCRbeta repertoires from a Belgian cohort whose cytomegalovirus serostatus was known. The investigation overall reported the following: CMV serostatus prediction reached a median bootstrapped AUC of about 0.94 with the original framework and around 0.91 with a US-trained random forest. Only CD4+CD45RO+ memory cells were sequenced, in contrast to the original study, in which naive and memory CD4+ and CD8+ populations were covered. On the Belgian cohort, the classifier built on the original framework reached a median bootstrapped AUC of about 0.96, with a 95% CI of 0.76-1.00. The results were interpreted as suggesting that the CMV-associated TCR signature is largely present in the CD4+ memory repertoire. Of more than 150 previously reported CMV-associated TCRbeta sequences, about 62 appeared in the CD4+ memory repertoires, each in one to five individuals.

Single viable CD3+CD4+CD8-CD45RO+ cells were sorted as memory CD4+ T cells on a FACSAria II. CMV serostatus was determined with a Roche Elecsys assay detecting serum IgG against CMV pp150, pp28, p38 and p52. Following thawing, total CD4+ T cells were enriched through positive selection using CD4 magnetic microbeads. The samples came from a separate study whose specific focus was interrogating the CD4+ T cell memory repertoire. Peripheral blood mononuclear cells were isolated and cryopreserved following standard operating procedures; serum was stored at -80 °C. The staining used CD3-PerCP (BW264/56), CD4-APC (RPA-T4), CD45RO-PE (UCHT1) and CD8-Pacific Orange (3B5) antibodies, and Sytox blue was used to exclude non-viable cells. Genomic DNA was extracted from sorted cells with the Quick-DNA Microprep Kit. TCRbeta DNA was amplified with the immunoSEQ hsTCRbeta kit following the manufacturer's protocol. TCRbeta libraries were sequenced on an Illumina MiSeq instrument. In the authors' own workflow: Once out-of-frame sequences had been removed, about 2,000,000 distinct TCRbeta sequences were left, which works out to an average of approximately 61,000 per individual. Each individual was scored using the number of 160 or so previously reported CMV-associated TCRbeta sequences that the individual carried and the total number of productive distinct TCRbeta sequences. A beta-binomial model was reimplemented in Python, and random forests from scikit-learn, run with default parameters, were trained on data from the US cohort. Classifier performance on the Belgian cohort was summarized as median AUC with percentile confidence intervals over 10,000 bootstrap iterations. The table was pulled from immuneACCESS by TCRdb, which kept in-frame rearrangements only. Such tables lose some clones; where checked, under half of the loss comes from unresolved V genes, and the rest has no known cause. The V and J calls and the clone size are those of that table, but D and trimming were determined from the DNA. The sample yields 35,000 to 45,000 clones; about 79% were counted once. Jointly, the top ten make up roughly 1.1% of the sample.

The germline ends are 6 bases apart after V is trimmed by 1 base and J by 0 bases. Based on the germline V gene, the CDR1 and CDR2 sequences are LGHNA and YNFKEQ. There are 14 amino acids in the CDR3, from cysteine to phenylalanine inclusive. The sequence is cut down to CDR3 DNA, 42 bases in frame from base 1. The sample taken for sequencing was memory CD4+ T cells from blood. This receptor was identified in an adult in good health and CMV-seronegative. This chain is built from TRBV4-2 and TRBJ1-2, with the D gene uncertain. The DNA reads as follows: TGTGCCAGCAGCCAAGGTTTAGCTAACTATGGCTACACCTTC. Its translation is CASSQGLANYGYTF.